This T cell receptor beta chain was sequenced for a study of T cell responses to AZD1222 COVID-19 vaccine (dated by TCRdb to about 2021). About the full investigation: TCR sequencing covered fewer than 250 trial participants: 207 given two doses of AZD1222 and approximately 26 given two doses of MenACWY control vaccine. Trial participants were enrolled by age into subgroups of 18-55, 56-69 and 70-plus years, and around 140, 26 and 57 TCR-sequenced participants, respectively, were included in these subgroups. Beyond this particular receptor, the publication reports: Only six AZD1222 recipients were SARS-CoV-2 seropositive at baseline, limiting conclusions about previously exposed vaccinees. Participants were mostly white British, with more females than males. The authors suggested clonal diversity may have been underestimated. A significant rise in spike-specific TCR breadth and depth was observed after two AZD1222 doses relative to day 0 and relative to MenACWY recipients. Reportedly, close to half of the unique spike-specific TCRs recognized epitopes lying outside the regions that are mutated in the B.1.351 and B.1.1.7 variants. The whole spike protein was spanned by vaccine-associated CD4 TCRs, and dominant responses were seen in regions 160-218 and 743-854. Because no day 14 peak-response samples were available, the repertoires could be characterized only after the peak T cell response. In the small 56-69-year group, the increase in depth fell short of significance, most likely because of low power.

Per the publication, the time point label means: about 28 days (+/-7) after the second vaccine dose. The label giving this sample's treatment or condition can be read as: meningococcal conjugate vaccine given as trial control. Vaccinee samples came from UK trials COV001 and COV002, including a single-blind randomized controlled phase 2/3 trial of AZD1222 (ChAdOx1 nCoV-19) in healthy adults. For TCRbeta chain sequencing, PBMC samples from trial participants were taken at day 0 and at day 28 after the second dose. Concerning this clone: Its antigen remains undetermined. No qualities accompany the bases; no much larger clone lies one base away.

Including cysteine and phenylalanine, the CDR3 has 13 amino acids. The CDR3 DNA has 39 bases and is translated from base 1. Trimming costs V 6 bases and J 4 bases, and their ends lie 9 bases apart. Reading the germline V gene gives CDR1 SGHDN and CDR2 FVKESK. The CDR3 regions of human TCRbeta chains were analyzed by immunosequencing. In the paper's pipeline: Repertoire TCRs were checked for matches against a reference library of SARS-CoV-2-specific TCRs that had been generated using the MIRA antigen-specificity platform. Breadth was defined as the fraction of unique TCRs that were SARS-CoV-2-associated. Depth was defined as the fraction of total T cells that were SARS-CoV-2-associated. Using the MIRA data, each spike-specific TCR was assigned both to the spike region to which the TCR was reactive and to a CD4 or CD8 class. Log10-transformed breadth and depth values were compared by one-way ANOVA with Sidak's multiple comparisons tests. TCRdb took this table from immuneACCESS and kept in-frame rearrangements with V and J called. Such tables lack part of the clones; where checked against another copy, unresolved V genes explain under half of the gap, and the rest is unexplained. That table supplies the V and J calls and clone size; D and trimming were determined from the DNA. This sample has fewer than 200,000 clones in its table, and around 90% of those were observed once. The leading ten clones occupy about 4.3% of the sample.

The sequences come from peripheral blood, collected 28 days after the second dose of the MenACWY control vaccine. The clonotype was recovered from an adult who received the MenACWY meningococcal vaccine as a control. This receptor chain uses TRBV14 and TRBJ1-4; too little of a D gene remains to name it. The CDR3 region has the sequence CASSRWGNEKLFF. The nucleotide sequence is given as TGTGCCAGCAGTCGTTGGGGTAATGAAAAACTGTTTTTT.